A selection of T cell receptor beta chains follows, all from one sample in a study of shared clonotypes between healthy human individuals. The table came from immunoSEQ multiplex PCR; TCRdb's copy has only in-frame clones and leaves some out. The data hold 2 million to 2.5 million clones, with around 95% observed a single time. Sequences were obtained from naive CD4+ T cells sorted from blood. These receptor sequences come from a man aged 18 to 30 in good health. CDR3s include the opening cysteine and the closing phenylalanine or tryptophan. Each record gives: D gene, J gene, clone size, V gene, CDR3 DNA, CDR3 protein. The D gene is left open where the match is weak. The size field is filled for only some rows; it gives once, few, many or a size class.

d_call: .; j_call: TRBJ1-2; clone_size: .; v_call: TRBV6-5; cdr3_nt: TGTGCCAGCAGTTACATTATAGGGGGTTATGGCTACACCTTC; cdr3_aa: CASSYIIGGYGYTF
d_call: .; j_call: TRBJ2-5; clone_size: .; v_call: TRBV29-1; cdr3_nt: TGCAGCGCCACTAAGGAATCGTACCAAGAGACCCAGTACTTC; cdr3_aa: CSATKESYQETQYF
d_call: .; j_call: TRBJ1-2; clone_size: .; v_call: TRBV6-1; cdr3_nt: TGTGCCAGCAGCGAACGAGGCAGGGGCTATGGCTACACCTTC; cdr3_aa: CASSERGRGYGYTF
d_call: TRBD1; j_call: TRBJ2-7; clone_size: once; v_call: TRBV4-3; cdr3_nt: TGCGCCAGCAGCCAAGAGACATGGGGGACAGGGGGCGCCAGATACGAGCAGTACTTC; cdr3_aa: CASSQETWGTGGARYEQYF
d_call: .; j_call: TRBJ1-1; clone_size: once; v_call: TRBV6-5; cdr3_nt: TGTGCCAGCAGTTATCCAGGCCAGGGAGAAGCTTTCTTT; cdr3_aa: CASSYPGQGEAFF
d_call: TRBD1; j_call: TRBJ1-4; clone_size: .; v_call: TRBV7-8; cdr3_nt: TGTGCCAGCAGCTTATCCGGGACAGGGAATGAAAAACTGTTTTTT; cdr3_aa: CASSLSGTGNEKLFF
d_call: .; j_call: TRBJ2-3; clone_size: .; v_call: TRBV10-3; cdr3_nt: TGTGCCATGAGGAGCACAGATACGCAGTATTTT; cdr3_aa: CAMRSTDTQYF
d_call: TRBD2; j_call: TRBJ2-2; clone_size: .; v_call: TRBV7-6; cdr3_nt: TGTGCCAGCAGCTTCGGAGGGAGGGCCTTGACCGGGGAGCTGTTTTTT; cdr3_aa: CASSFGGRALTGELFF
d_call: .; j_call: TRBJ2-5; clone_size: .; v_call: TRBV6-6; cdr3_nt: TGTGCCAGCGGTGACCGAATCGTTGTCGAGACCCAGTACTTC; cdr3_aa: CASGDRIVVETQYF
d_call: .; j_call: TRBJ2-7; clone_size: .; v_call: TRBV6-5; cdr3_nt: TGTGCCAGCAGTTACTCGCTAGGAACCGAGCAGTACTTC; cdr3_aa: CASSYSLGTEQYF
d_call: .; j_call: TRBJ1-5; clone_size: few; v_call: TRBV7-8; cdr3_nt: TGTGCCAGCAGCCAGATCGCGGGCAATCAGCCCCAGCATTTT; cdr3_aa: CASSQIAGNQPQHF
d_call: TRBD1; j_call: TRBJ2-7; clone_size: once; v_call: TRBV6-5; cdr3_nt: TGTGCCAGCAGTCACCGGGACAGGGGTAACGAGCAGTACTTC; cdr3_aa: CASSHRDRGNEQYF
d_call: TRBD1; j_call: TRBJ1-4; clone_size: .; v_call: TRBV6-5; cdr3_nt: TGTGCCAGCAGAGGGACAGGGGGCGATGAAAAACTGTTTTTT; cdr3_aa: CASRGTGGDEKLFF
d_call: TRBD1; j_call: TRBJ2-5; clone_size: .; v_call: TRBV29-1; cdr3_nt: TGCAGCGTTGCTAGACAGGGTAAAGAGACCCAGTACTTC; cdr3_aa: CSVARQGKETQYF
d_call: .; j_call: TRBJ1-2; clone_size: .; v_call: TRBV27; cdr3_nt: TGTGCCAGCAGTTTATACAGTAACTATGGCTACACCTTC; cdr3_aa: CASSLYSNYGYTF
d_call: .; j_call: TRBJ2-3; clone_size: .; v_call: TRBV30; cdr3_nt: TGTGCCTGGAGTTACGGGGGTCCCACAGATACGCAGTATTTT; cdr3_aa: CAWSYGGPTDTQYF
d_call: .; j_call: TRBJ2-7; clone_size: once; v_call: TRBV7-2; cdr3_nt: TGTGCCAGCAGCTCCTACACGGGCTACGAGCAGTACTTC; cdr3_aa: CASSSYTGYEQYF
d_call: .; j_call: TRBJ2-7; clone_size: .; v_call: TRBV11-3; cdr3_nt: TGTGCCAGCAGCTTAAGCCAGGGGAGCTACGAGCAGTACTTC; cdr3_aa: CASSLSQGSYEQYF